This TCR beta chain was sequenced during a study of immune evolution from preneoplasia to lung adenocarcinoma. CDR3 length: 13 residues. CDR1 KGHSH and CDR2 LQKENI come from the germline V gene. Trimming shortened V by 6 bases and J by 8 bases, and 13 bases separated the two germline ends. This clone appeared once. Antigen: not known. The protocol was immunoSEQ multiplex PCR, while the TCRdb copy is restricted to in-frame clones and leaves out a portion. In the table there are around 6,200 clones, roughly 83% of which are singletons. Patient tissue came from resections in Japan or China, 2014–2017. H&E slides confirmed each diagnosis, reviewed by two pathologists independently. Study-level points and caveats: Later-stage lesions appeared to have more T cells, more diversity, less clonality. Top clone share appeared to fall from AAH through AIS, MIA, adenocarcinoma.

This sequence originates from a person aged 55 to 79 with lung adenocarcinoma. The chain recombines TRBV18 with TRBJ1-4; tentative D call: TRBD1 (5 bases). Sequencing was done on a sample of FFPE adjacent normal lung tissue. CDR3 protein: CASSQGLREKLFF. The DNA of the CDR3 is TGTGCCAGCTCTCAGGGATTGAGAGAAAAACTGTTTTTT.